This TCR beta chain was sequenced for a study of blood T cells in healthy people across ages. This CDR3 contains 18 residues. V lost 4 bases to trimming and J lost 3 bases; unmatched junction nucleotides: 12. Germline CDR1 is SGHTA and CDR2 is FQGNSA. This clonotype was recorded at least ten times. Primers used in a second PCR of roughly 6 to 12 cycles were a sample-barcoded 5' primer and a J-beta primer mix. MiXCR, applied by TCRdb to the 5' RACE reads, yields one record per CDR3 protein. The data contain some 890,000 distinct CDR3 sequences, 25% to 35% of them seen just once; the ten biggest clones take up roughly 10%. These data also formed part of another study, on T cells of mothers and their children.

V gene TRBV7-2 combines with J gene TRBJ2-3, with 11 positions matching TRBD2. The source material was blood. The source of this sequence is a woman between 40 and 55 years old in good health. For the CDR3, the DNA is TGTGCCAGCAGCTCCCGACTAGCGGGGAGGAGGGTAACAGATACGCAGTATTTT. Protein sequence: CASSSRLAGRRVTDTQYF.